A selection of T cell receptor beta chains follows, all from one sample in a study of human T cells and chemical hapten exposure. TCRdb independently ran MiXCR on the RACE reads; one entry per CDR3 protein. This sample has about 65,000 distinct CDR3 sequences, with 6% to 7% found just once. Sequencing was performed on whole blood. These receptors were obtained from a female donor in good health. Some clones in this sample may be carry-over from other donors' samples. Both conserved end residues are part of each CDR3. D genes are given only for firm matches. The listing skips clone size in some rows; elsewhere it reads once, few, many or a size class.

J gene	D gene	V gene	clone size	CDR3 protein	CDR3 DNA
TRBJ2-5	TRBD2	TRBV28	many	CASSLEREALETQYF	TGTGCCAGCAGTTTAGAGCGGGAGGCCCTTGAGACCCAGTACTTC
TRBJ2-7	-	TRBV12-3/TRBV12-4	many	CASSSSGREQYF	TGTGCCAGCAGTTCATCGGGGCGCGAGCAGTACTTC
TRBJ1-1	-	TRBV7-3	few	CASSLGQPNTEAFF	TGTGCCAGCAGCTTAGGGCAGCCGAACACTGAAGCTTTCTTT
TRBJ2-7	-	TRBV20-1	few	CSASTYEQYF	TGCAGTGCTAGTACCTACGAGCAGTACTTC
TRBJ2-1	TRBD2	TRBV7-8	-	CASSSSSGRANEQFF	TGTGCCAGCAGCTCCTCTAGCGGGAGGGCCAATGAGCAGTTCTTC
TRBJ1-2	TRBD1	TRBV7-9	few	CASSPGNRGVGYTF	TGTGCCAGCAGCCCCGGTAACAGGGGCGTTGGCTACACCTTC
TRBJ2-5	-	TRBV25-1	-	CASTPGLVQETQYF	TGTGCCAGCACCCCGGGCCTGGTCCAAGAGACCCAGTACTTC
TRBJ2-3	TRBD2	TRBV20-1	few	CSAREKTSGSDTQYF	TGCAGTGCTAGAGAAAAGACTAGCGGGTCAGATACGCAGTATTTT
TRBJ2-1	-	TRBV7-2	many	CASSSQAGNEQFF	TGTGCCAGCAGTTCCCAGGCGGGTAATGAGCAGTTCTTC
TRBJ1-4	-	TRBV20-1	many	CSASLRATNEKLFF	TGCAGTGCTAGTCTCCGGGCAACTAATGAAAAACTGTTTTTT
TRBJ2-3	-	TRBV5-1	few	CASSLESRLSDTQYF	TGCGCCAGCAGCTTGGAGAGTCGGTTATCAGATACGCAGTATTTT
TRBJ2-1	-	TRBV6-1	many	CASSEQQGSGSNEQFF	TGTGCCAGCAGTGAACAACAGGGGAGCGGGAGTAATGAGCAGTTCTTC
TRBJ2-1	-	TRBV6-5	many	CASSYSGVSQFF	TGTGCCAGCAGTTACTCAGGGGTATCGCAGTTCTTC
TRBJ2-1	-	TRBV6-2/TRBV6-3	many	CASSYDRWGGEQFF	TGTGCCAGCAGTTACGACAGATGGGGTGGTGAGCAGTTCTTC
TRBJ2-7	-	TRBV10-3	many	CAISESGQPYEQYF	TGTGCCATCAGTGAGTCGGGGCAGCCTTACGAGCAGTACTTC
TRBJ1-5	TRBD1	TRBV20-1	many	CSASPLEGASYQHF	TGCAGTGCCAGTCCGCTGGAGGGGGCTAGTTACCAGCATTTT
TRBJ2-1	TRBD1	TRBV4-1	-	CASSQDWTGVLSDEQFF	TGCGCCAGCAGCCAAGATTGGACAGGGGTATTGAGTGATGAGCAGTTCTTC
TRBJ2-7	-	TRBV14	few	CASSQDRVFQYF	TGTGCCAGCAGCCAAGACAGGGTATTCCAGTACTTC
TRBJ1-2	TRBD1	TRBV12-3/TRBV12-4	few	CASSTRTGANYGYTF	TGTGCCAGCAGTACCAGGACAGGAGCTAACTATGGCTACACCTTC
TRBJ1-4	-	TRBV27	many	CASSLSQGNEKLFF	TGTGCCAGCAGTTTATCCCAGGGGAATGAAAAACTGTTTTTT
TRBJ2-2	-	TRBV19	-	CASGPWSTSTGERFF	TGTGCCAGTGGTCCTTGGAGTACGAGCACCGGGGAGCGGTTTTTT
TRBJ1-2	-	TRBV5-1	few	CASSLTDNGYTF	TGCGCCAGCAGCTTAACTGACAATGGCTACACCTTC
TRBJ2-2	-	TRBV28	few	CATDRAGAGELFF	TGTGCCACAGACAGGGCGGGGGCCGGGGAGCTGTTTTTT
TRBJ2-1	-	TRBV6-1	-	CASSAQSYNEQFF	TGTGCCAGCAGTGCGCAGTCCTACAATGAGCAGTTCTTC
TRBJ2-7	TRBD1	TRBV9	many	CASSHTGGHPYEQYF	TGTGCCAGCAGCCACACAGGGGGCCACCCATACGAGCAGTACTTC
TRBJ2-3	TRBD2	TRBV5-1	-	CASSPRPRTSGSVDSDTQYF	TGCGCCAGCAGCCCGAGGCCCCGGACTAGCGGGAGCGTAGACTCAGATACGCAGTATTTT
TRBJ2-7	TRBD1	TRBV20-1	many	CSARGPRDRSSYEQYF	TGCAGTGCTAGAGGTCCCCGGGACAGGTCCTCCTACGAGCAGTACTTC
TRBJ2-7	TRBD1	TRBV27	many	CASSSLHLGTGAYEQYF	TGTGCCAGCAGCTCCCTCCACCTCGGGACAGGGGCCTACGAGCAGTACTTC
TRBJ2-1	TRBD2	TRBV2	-	CASSEDSGRSYEQFF	TGTGCCAGCAGTGAAGATAGCGGGAGATCCTATGAGCAGTTCTTC
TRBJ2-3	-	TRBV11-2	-	CASSLVEYTDTQYF	TGTGCCAGCAGCTTAGTAGAATACACAGATACGCAGTATTTT
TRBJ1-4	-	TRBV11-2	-	CASSLDTGLREKLFF	TGTGCCAGCAGCTTAGATACGGGTTTGCGGGAAAAACTGTTTTTT
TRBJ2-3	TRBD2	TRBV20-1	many	CSARLAETDTQYF	TGCAGTGCTCGCCTAGCGGAGACAGATACGCAGTATTTT
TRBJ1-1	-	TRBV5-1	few	CASRLRDSNTEAFF	TGCGCCAGCAGACTCCGGGACTCAAACACTGAAGCTTTCTTT
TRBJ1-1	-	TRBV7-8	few	CASSLLVLSTEAFF	TGTGCCAGCAGCTTACTGGTCCTCTCTACTGAAGCTTTCTTT
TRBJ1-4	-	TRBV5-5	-	CASSLSSPTATNEKLFF	TGTGCCAGCAGCTTGTCTTCCCCGACAGCAACTAATGAAAAACTGTTTTTT
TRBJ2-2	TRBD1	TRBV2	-	CASSARTGITGELFF	TGTGCCAGCAGTGCTAGGACAGGGATAACCGGGGAGCTGTTTTTT
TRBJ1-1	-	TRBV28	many	CASSFPEGNTEAFF	TGTGCCAGCAGTTTCCCCGAGGGCAACACTGAAGCTTTCTTT
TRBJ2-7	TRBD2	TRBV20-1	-	CSANEAGGTYEQYF	TGCAGTGCCAACGAAGCGGGAGGCACCTACGAGCAGTACTTC
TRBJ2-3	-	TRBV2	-	CASSVGRGEQDTQYF	TGTGCCAGCAGTGTGGGCCGAGGGGAGCAAGATACGCAGTATTTT
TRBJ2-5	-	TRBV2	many	CASSEALGSVTQYF	TGTGCCAGCAGTGAAGCGCTAGGATCGGTGACCCAGTACTTC
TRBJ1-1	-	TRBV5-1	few	CASSLSFRDKAALNTEAFF	TGCGCCAGCAGCTTGAGTTTTCGTGACAAGGCCGCCTTGAACACTGAAGCTTTCTTT
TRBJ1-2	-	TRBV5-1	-	CASSFNSPSDGYTF	TGCGCCAGCAGCTTTAACAGCCCTTCTGATGGCTACACCTTC
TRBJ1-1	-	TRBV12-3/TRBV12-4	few	CASSRMTGNTEAFF	TGTGCCAGCAGTCGCATGACAGGGAACACTGAAGCTTTCTTT
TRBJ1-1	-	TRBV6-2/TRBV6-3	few	CASSYLYTEAFF	TGTGCCAGCAGTTACCTTTACACTGAAGCTTTCTTT
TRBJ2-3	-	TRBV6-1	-	CASSRGPSATQYF	TGTGCCAGCAGTAGGGGACCAAGTGCTACGCAGTATTTT
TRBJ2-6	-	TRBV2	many	CASSKDGGANVLTF	TGTGCCAGCAGTAAGGATGGTGGGGCCAACGTCCTGACTTTC
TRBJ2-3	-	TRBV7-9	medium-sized	CASSSSTDTQYF	TGTGCCAGCAGCTCTAGCACAGATACGCAGTATTTT
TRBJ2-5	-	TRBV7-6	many	CASSLLVMSQETQYF	TGTGCCAGCAGCTTACTGGTAATGTCCCAAGAGACCCAGTACTTC
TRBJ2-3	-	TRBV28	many	CASSLDITDTQYF	TGTGCCAGCAGCCTGGACATCACAGATACGCAGTATTTT
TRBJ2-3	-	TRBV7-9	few	CAYEDYTQYF	TGTGCCTATGAGGACTATACGCAGTATTTT
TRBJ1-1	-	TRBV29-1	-	CSVGFGTTMNTEAFF	TGCAGCGTTGGATTCGGGACAACTATGAACACTGAAGCTTTCTTT
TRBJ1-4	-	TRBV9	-	CASSVGLPGTEKLFF	TGTGCCAGCAGCGTAGGCCTCCCGGGGACTGAAAAACTGTTTTTT
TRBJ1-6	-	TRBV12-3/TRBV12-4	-	CASTPGYNSPLHF	TGTGCCAGCACCCCGGGGTATAATTCACCCCTCCACTTT
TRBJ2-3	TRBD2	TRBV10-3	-	CAISESRTRVEDTQYF	TGTGCCATCAGTGAGTCCCGGACTAGGGTGGAGGATACGCAGTATTTT
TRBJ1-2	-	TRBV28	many	CASSSVHGTNYGYTF	TGTGCCAGCAGCTCAGTCCATGGAACGAACTATGGCTACACCTTC
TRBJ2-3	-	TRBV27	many	CASSLAWGDTQYF	TGTGCCAGCAGTTTGGCGTGGGGAGATACGCAGTATTTT
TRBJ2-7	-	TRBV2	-	CASSESSGPYEQYF	TGTGCCAGCAGTGAGAGTAGCGGACCCTACGAGCAGTACTTC
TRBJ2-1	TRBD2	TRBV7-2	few	CASSPRTSGNNEQFF	TGTGCCAGCAGCCCCCGTACTAGCGGGAACAATGAGCAGTTCTTC
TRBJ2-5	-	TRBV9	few	CASSVGQSYETQYF	TGTGCCAGCAGCGTAGGACAGTCTTACGAGACCCAGTACTTC